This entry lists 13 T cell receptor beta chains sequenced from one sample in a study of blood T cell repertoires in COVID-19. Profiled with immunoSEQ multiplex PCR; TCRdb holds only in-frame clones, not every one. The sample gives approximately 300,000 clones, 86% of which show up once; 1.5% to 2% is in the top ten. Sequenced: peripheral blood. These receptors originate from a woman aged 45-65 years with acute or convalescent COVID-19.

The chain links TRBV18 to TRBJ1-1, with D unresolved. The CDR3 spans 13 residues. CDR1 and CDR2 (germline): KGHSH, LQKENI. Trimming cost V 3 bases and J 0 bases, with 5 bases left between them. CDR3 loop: CASSPNMNTEAFF. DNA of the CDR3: TGTGCCAGCTCACCCAACATGAACACTGAAGCTTTCTTT.

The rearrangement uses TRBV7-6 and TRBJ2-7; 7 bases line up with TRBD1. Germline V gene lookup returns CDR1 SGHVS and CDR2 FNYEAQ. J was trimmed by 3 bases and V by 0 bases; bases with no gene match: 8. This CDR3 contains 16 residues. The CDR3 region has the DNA TGTGCCAGCAGCTTAGCGGATGGACAGGATCTCTACGAGCAGTACTTC. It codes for CASSLADGQDLYEQYF.

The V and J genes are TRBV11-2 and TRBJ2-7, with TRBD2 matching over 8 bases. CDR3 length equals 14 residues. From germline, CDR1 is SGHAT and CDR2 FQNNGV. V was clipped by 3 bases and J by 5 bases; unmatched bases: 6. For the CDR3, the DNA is TGTGCCAGCAGCTTGGGGACTAGTTCTAACGAGCAGTACTTC. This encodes CASSLGTSSNEQYF.

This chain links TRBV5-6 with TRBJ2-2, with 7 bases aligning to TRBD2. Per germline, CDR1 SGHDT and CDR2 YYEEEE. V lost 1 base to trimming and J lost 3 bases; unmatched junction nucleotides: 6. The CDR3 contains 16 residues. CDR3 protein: CASSLRDYGDTGELFF. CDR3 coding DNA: TGTGCCAGCAGCTTGAGGGACTACGGAGACACCGGGGAGCTGTTTTTT.

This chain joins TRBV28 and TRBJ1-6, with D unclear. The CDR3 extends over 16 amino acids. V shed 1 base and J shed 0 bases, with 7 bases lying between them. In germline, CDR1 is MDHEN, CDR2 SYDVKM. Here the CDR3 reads CASSLYGSSYNSPLHF. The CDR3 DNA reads TGTGCCAGCAGTTTATATGGGAGCTCCTATAATTCACCCCTCCACTTT.

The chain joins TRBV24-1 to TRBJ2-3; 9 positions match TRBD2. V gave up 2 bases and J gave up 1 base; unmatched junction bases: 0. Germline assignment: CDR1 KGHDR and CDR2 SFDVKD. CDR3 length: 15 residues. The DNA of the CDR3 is TGTGCCACCAGTGATTGGACTAGCGGCACAGATACGCAGTATTTT. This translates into CATSDWTSGTDTQYF.

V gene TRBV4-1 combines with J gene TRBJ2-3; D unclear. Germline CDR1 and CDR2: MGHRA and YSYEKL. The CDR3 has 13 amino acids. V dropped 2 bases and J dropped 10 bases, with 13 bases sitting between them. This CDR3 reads CASSQSIAVSQYF. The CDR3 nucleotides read TGCGCCAGCAGCCAATCTATAGCCGTGTCGCAGTATTTT.

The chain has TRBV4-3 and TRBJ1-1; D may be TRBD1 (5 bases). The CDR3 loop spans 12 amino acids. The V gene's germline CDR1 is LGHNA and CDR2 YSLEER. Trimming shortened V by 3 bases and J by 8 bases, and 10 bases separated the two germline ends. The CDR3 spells CASSHRGEEAFF. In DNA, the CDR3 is TGCGCCAGCAGCCACCGGGGGGAAGAAGCTTTCTTT.

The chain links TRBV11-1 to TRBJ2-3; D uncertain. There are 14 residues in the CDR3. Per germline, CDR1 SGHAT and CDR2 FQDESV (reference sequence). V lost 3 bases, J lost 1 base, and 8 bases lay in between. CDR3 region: CASSFGSGTDTQYF. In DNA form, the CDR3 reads TGTGCCAGCAGCTTTGGAAGCGGCACAGATACGCAGTATTTT.

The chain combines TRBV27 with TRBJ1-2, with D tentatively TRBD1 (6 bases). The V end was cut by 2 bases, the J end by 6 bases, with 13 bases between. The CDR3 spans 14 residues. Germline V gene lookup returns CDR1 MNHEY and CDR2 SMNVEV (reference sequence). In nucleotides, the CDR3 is TGTGCCAGCAGTTTAGCAGGGGATCGTCATGGCTACACCTTC. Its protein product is CASSLAGDRHGYTF.

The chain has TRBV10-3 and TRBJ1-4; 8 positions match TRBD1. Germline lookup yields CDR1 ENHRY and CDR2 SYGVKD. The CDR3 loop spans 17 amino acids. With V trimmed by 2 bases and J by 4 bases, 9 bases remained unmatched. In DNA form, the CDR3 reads TGTGCCATCAGTGAGCCGTCCAGGGGGCGGGATAATGAAAAACTGTTTTTT. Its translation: CAISEPSRGRDNEKLFF.

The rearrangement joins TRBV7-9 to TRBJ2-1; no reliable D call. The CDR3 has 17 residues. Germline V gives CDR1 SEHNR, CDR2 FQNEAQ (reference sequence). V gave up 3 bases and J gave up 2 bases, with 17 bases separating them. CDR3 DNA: TGTGCCAGCAGCTTTCTCGTCCAGTCCTTACCCTACAATGAGCAGTTCTTC. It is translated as CASSFLVQSLPYNEQFF.

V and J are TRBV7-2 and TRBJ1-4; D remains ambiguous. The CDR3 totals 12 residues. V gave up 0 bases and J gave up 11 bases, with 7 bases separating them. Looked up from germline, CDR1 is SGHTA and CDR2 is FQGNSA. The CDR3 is CASSLALGKLFF. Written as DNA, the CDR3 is TGTGCCAGCAGCTTAGCTCTGGGCAAACTGTTTTTT.